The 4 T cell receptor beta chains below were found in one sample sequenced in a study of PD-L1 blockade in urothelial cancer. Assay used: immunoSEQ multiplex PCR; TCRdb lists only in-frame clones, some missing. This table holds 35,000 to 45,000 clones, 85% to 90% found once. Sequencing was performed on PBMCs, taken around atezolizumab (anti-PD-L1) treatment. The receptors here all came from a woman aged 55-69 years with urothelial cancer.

The CDR3: CASSSQAGHTGANYGYTF. The CDR3 DNA follows: TGTGCCAGCAGTTCCCAGGCTGGTCACACAGGGGCTAACTATGGCTACACCTTC. The chain is built from TRBV28 and TRBJ1-2; 7 bases agree with TRBD1. V shed 4 bases and J 0 bases; nucleotides not matched to a gene: 14. The CDR3 contains 18 residues. Germline CDR1 and CDR2: MDHEN and SYDVKM.

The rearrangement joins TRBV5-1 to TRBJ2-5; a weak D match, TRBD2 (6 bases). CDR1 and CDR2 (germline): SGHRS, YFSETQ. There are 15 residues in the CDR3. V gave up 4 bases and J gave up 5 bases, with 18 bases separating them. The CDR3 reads CASSPGVAGPETQYF. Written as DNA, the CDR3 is TGCGCCAGCAGCCCGGGCGTTGCGGGACCGGAGACCCAGTACTTC.

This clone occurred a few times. The DNA of the CDR3 is TGCAGCCTAGGTAATGACTATGGCTACACCTTC. This gives the protein CSLGNDYGYTF. The chain links TRBV29-1 to TRBJ1-2, with D uncertain. This CDR3 spans 11 amino acids. With 8 bases removed from V and 3 bases from J, the gap between germline ends came to 10 bases. The germline gives CDR1 SQVTM, CDR2 ANQGSEA.

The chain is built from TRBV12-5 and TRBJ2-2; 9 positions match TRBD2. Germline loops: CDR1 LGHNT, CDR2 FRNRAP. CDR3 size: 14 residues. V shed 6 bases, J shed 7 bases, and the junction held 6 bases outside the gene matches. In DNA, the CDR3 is TGTGCTAGTGGCGAGCGGGGGGAAGGCGGGGAGCTGTTTTTT. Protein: CASGERGEGGELFF.